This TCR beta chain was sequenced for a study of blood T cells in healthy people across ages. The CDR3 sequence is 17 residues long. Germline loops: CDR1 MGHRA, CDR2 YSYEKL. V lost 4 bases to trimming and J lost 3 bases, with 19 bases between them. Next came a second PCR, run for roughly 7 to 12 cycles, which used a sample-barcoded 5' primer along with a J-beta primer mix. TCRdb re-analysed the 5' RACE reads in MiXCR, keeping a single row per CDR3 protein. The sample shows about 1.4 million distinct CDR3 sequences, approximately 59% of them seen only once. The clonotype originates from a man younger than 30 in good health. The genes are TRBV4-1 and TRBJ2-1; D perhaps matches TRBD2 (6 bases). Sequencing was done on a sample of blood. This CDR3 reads CASSPARRTGGYNEQFF. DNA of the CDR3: TGCGCCAGCAGCCCCGCCCGACGGACCGGGGGCTACAATGAGCAGTTCTTC.